The 17 T cell receptor beta chains below all came from one sample that was sequenced in a study of graft-versus-host responses after intestinal transplantation. Clones were read by immunoSEQ multiplex PCR, and TCRdb kept only the in-frame ones, dropping some. The sample lists approximately 130,000 clones, around nine tenths occurring once. For these receptors, no antigen is known. The sample was unstimulated CD4+ T cells sorted from spleen or lymph node cells, taken before intestinal transplant. All receptors derive from a human donor who received an intestinal transplant.

V gene TRBV7-2 combines with J gene TRBJ1-3, with D unclear. This CDR3 has 16 residues. Per germline, CDR1 SGHTA and CDR2 FQGNSA. V lost 2 bases, J lost 1 base, and 12 bases lay in between. In nucleotides, the CDR3 is TGTGCCAGCAGCTTATCTGGGGTTGTTTCTGGAAACACCATATATTTT. Residues: CASSLSGVVSGNTIYF.

The gene calls are TRBV5-1 and TRBJ2-3; D ambiguous. Germline V gene sequence: CDR1 SGHRS, CDR2 YFSETQ. Trimming removed 3 bases at V and 0 bases at J, with 14 bases between. The CDR3 is 16 amino acids. The CDR3 DNA is TGCGCCAGCAGCTCCCCCCGGTTGACTAGCACAGATACGCAGTATTTT. It specifies CASSSPRLTSTDTQYF.

V and J are TRBV7-8 and TRBJ2-1; TRBD2 matches at 12 bases. V dropped 5 bases and J dropped 4; count of bases not matched to a gene: 3. Per the germline V gene, CDR1 is SGHVS and CDR2 is FQNEAQ. The CDR3 is made up of 15 amino acids. DNA of the CDR3: TGTGCCAGCAGCGCTAGCGGGGGGGTGTACAATGAGCAGTTCTTC. It is translated as CASSASGGVYNEQFF.

In nucleotides, the CDR3 is TGTGCCAGCAGCCGCGGACGGCCTAATGAAAAACTGTTTTTT. Residues: CASSRGRPNEKLFF. The chain combines TRBV11-1 with TRBJ1-4; no definite D call. V was shortened by 5 bases and J by 3 bases, with 10 bases between the two germline ends. Germline loops: CDR1 SGHAT, CDR2 FQDESV (reference sequence). The CDR3 has 14 amino acids.

The chain combines TRBV18 with TRBJ2-1, with D tentatively TRBD2 (5 bases). The CDR3 consists of 15 residues. Trimming left V 4 bases short and J 0 bases short, with 10 bases between. Germline lookup yields CDR1 KGHSH and CDR2 LQKENI. The CDR3 here is CASSRHSASYNEQFF. In nucleotides, the CDR3 is TGTGCCAGCTCACGACATAGCGCCTCCTACAATGAGCAGTTCTTC.

In DNA, the CDR3 is TGCAGCGTTAAGGACCCGGAGGCTTTCTTT. This encodes CSVKDPEAFF. The V gene is TRBV29-1, the J gene TRBJ1-1; D gene ambiguous. The CDR3 runs to 10 residues. From germline, CDR1 is SQVTM and CDR2 ANQGSEA. The germline V and J ends were trimmed by 5 bases and 11 bases, with 12 bases remaining between them.

V is TRBV5-1 and J is TRBJ2-4; TRBD1 matches 9 bases. This CDR3 is built from 14 residues. The germline V gene encodes CDR1 SGHRS and CDR2 YFSETQ. V trimming: 4 bases; J trimming: 4 bases; junction bases outside the gene matches: 3. This chain's CDR3 is CASSSGQGKNIQYF. The CDR3 coding sequence is TGCGCCAGCAGCAGCGGACAGGGGAAAAACATTCAGTACTTC.

This chain connects TRBV2 to TRBJ1-3; D ambiguous. The V and J ends lost 4 bases and 0 bases respectively, with 10 bases between them. Germline lookup yields CDR1 SNHLY and CDR2 FYNNEI. The CDR3 has 15 residues. CDR3 amino acids: CASSVGQSSGNTIYF. DNA of the CDR3: TGTGCCAGCAGTGTCGGGCAGAGCTCTGGAAACACCATATATTTT.

V is TRBV10-1 and J is TRBJ2-7, with D hard to call. Trimming cost V 0 bases and J 5 bases, with 14 bases left between them. Per germline, CDR1 WNHNN and CDR2 SYGVQD (reference sequence). The CDR3 is 15 amino acids. The CDR3 is CASSESQTPHHEQYF. CDR3 DNA: TGCGCCAGCAGTGAGTCCCAGACACCCCACCACGAGCAGTACTTC.

This clone was seen once. The CDR3 sequence: CASSFDSYNSPLHF. CDR3 bases: TGTGCCAGCAGTTTCGACAGCTATAATTCACCCCTCCACTTT. V and J are TRBV2 and TRBJ1-6; TRBD1 is a possible D gene (5 bases). CDR3 length: 14 residues. The V end was cut by 5 bases, the J end by 3 bases, with 8 bases between. From germline, CDR1 is SNHLY and CDR2 FYNNEI.

This clone was seen only once. The rearrangement joins TRBV6-1 to TRBJ2-3; D is perhaps TRBD2 (6 bases). V lost 8 bases, J lost 3 bases, and 18 bases lay in between. In germline, CDR1 is MNHNS, CDR2 SASEGT. The length of the CDR3 is 15 residues. The CDR3 bases are TGTGCCAGCGGAGCGGCAGGGACTGGGACAGATACGCAGTATTTT. It encodes CASGAAGTGTDTQYF.

The genes are TRBV11-3 and TRBJ1-1; a possible D gene is TRBD1 (5 bases). Trimming removed 6 bases from V and 3 bases from J, with 11 bases in between. Germline loops: CDR1 SGHNT, CDR2 YENEEA. This CDR3 comprises 13 residues. CDR3 region: CASRNLRDTEAFF. The CDR3 coding sequence is TGTGCCAGCAGAAACCTCAGGGACACTGAAGCTTTCTTT.

This clone was observed once. J is TRBJ1-6 and V is TRBV6-5, with a tentative D call TRBD1 (5 bases). Germline loops: CDR1 MNHEY, CDR2 SVGAGI. This CDR3 is built from 11 residues. V was clipped by 5 bases and J by 11 bases, with 7 bases between them. The CDR3 region is CASSEGAPLHF. CDR3 nucleotides: TGTGCCAGCAGTGAAGGGGCACCCCTCCACTTT.

The V gene is TRBV10-3, the J gene TRBJ1-2, with D perhaps matching TRBD1 (5 bases). CDR3 length: 15 amino acids. The germline V and J ends were trimmed by 4 bases and 8 bases, with 20 bases remaining between them. CDR1 and CDR2 (germline): ENHRY, SYGVKD. This CDR3 is CAISGTAGTPSGYTF. The CDR3 region has the DNA TGTGCCATCAGTGGGACGGCCGGGACTCCCAGCGGCTACACCTTC.

The DNA for the CDR3 is TGTGCCAGCAGTTACGGGGGGGGAGCTTTCTTT. This gives the protein CASSYGGGAFF. This chain uses TRBV6-6 with TRBJ1-1; maybe TRBD1 (5 bases). The CDR3 spans 11 residues. Trimming cost V 2 bases and J 10 bases, with 8 bases left between them. The germline CDR1 and CDR2 sequences are MNHNY and SVGAGI (reference sequence).

This chain links TRBV4-2 with TRBJ2-1, with 8 bases matching TRBD2. This CDR3 contains 17 residues. The ends lost 7 bases at V and 2 bases at J; junction bases unmatched: 13. From germline, CDR1 is LGHNA and CDR2 YNFKEQ. In nucleotides, the CDR3 is TGTGCCAGCACCCTTGAGAGAGCGGGGGTTCCCTACAATGAGCAGTTCTTC. This sequence encodes CASTLERAGVPYNEQFF.

V and J are TRBV19 and TRBJ1-2; 12 nucleotides match TRBD1. The ends lost 6 bases at V and 2 bases at J; junction bases unmatched: 4. The length of the CDR3 is 15 residues. Germline CDR1 is LNHDA and CDR2 is SQIVND (reference sequence). Here the CDR3 reads CASRPGTGGNYGYTF. In DNA form, the CDR3 reads TGTGCCAGTAGGCCCGGGACAGGGGGCAACTATGGCTACACCTTC.